This T cell receptor beta chain was observed in a study of low-dose radiotherapy and immunotherapy resistance in tumors. At the level of the study: Every 2 weeks, cohort 1 got 0.5 Gy, reaching 6.5 Gy to the planning target volume.

Gene-specific TRAV and TRBV primers were used for first-strand cDNA, covering alpha and beta chains. Amplification of TCRs used a constant-region primer and V-primer adapter for approximately 18 PCR cycles. TCRdb reprocessed the reads with MiXCR, giving one entry per CDR3 protein. The sample contains fewer than 10,000 distinct CDR3 sequences, around 75% of which appear only once. The junction had 8 bases not matched to a gene; V was cut back by 4 bases and J by 0 bases. This CDR3 is built from 16 residues. Germline V gives CDR1 SGDLS, CDR2 YYNGEE. The sequence derives from a human donor with advanced metastatic prostate, ovarian, gallbladder or colorectal cancer (not recorded which). This table probably holds off-target reads from a library built for another chain. The chain is built from TRBV9 and TRBJ2-7, with 9 positions matching TRBD2. CDR3 region: CASSPAAGGASYEQYF. The CDR3 DNA reads TGTGCCAGCAGCCCCGCAGCGGGAGGCGCCTCCTACGAGCAGTACTTC.